The rows below give T cell receptor beta chains drawn from one sample of a study of CD8+ T cells in alopecia areata. TCRdb's table, derived via immunoSEQ multiplex PCR, lists solely in-frame clones and lacks some. The sample shows approximately 100,000 clones, 55% to 75% of them seen only once. The starting material was CD8+ T cells sorted from blood, obtained at approximately week 61, from a patient treated with tofacitinib. The receptors were sampled from a human donor with alopecia areata. Each CDR3 is given with its conserved first and last residue. The order of the fields is clone size, V gene, J gene, CDR3 protein. The listing skips clone size in some rows; elsewhere it reads once, few, many or a size class.

.,TRBV13,TRBJ2-3,CASSSRQVSSPPRRTDTQYF
.,TRBV7-9,TRBJ1-2,CASSFSPDYGYTF
.,TRBV7-6,TRBJ2-5,CASSLGGRRETQYF
.,TRBV5-1,TRBJ2-1,CASSDQGSGRYEQFF
.,TRBV27,TRBJ2-2,CASSFGGGAGELFF
.,TRBV9,TRBJ2-7,CASSPRVSSSYEQYF
few,TRBV11-3,TRBJ1-1,CASSDGQKNTEAFF
.,TRBV14,TRBJ2-5,CASSPWDRGQETQYF
.,TRBV29-1,TRBJ2-5,CSVEEVGVGTTQYF
.,TRBV5-6,TRBJ1-5,CASSLGAQPQHF
.,TRBV13,TRBJ2-1,CASSLALAGLKGEQFF
.,TRBV6-5,TRBJ1-2,CASSSGDYGYTF